The rows below give T cell receptor beta chains drawn from one sample of a study of response to subunit inactivated influenza vaccine. TCRdb redid the calling of the RT-PCR reads with MiXCR, one entry per CDR3 protein. Among 710,000 or so distinct CDR3 sequences listed, less than 20% were seen once. This sample comprised PBMCs from blood, obtained 11 to 12 days after vaccination. These TCRs come from a man between 45 and 60 years old who received an inactivated influenza vaccine. Each CDR3 is given with its conserved first and last residue. A D gene is named only where the DNA matches it firmly. For some rows the clone size is stated as once, few or many, or as a class when expanded; others skip it.

V,J,D,size,length,DNA,CDR3
TRBV9,TRBJ2-1,-,few,17,TGTGCCAGCAGCGTCATGGCTTCAGGAAGCTCCTACAATGAGCAGTTCTTC,CASSVMASGSSYNEQFF
TRBV6-5,TRBJ1-1,TRBD1,-,14,TGTGCCAGCAGTTCGACAGGGCAGAACACTGAAGCTTTCTTT,CASSSTGQNTEAFF
TRBV7-9,TRBJ2-6,TRBD1,-,17,TGTGCCAGCAGCTTCGTGGCAGGGGGTAGTGGGGCCAACGTCCTGACTTTC,CASSFVAGGSGANVLTF
TRBV18,TRBJ2-7,-,once,13,TGTGCCAGCTCACGGGGGTCCCCCTACGAGCAGTACTTC,CASSRGSPYEQYF
TRBV4-2,TRBJ2-5,TRBD2,once,16,TGTGCCAGCAGCCAAGTTAGCGGGGGGGCCCAAGAGACCCAGTACTTC,CASSQVSGGAQETQYF
TRBV18,TRBJ2-2,-,-,16,TGTGCCAGCTCACCACCGAGCTCCCCGAGGACCGGGGAGCTGTTTTTT,CASSPPSSPRTGELFF
TRBV6-2/TRBV6-3,TRBJ1-1,-,few,14,TGTGCCAGCACAAAATGGGAGGGATACACTGAAGCTTTCTTT,CASTKWEGYTEAFF
TRBV7-2,TRBJ2-2,-,few,15,TGTGCCAGCAGCTCTGGAACCGGGCTATATGGGGAGCTGTTTTTT,CASSSGTGLYGELFF
TRBV9,TRBJ2-2,TRBD1,few,16,TGTGCCAGCAGCGTTACAGGGGCTGGAGACACCGGGGAGCTGTTTTTT,CASSVTGAGDTGELFF
TRBV4-3,TRBJ2-3,-,few,15,TGCGCCAGCAGCCAAACGCCCGGAAACACAGATACGCAGTATTTT,CASSQTPGNTDTQYF
TRBV7-3,TRBJ1-2,TRBD1,once,13,TGTGCCAGCAGCGGGGACAGGGGCTATGGCTACACCTTC,CASSGDRGYGYTF
TRBV29-1,TRBJ2-1,-,few,12,TGCAGCGTTGGTCAGGGGATCAGTGAGCAGTTCTTC,CSVGQGISEQFF
TRBV7-2,TRBJ2-7,TRBD2,few,16,TGTGCCAGCAGCTCGGGGGGGCTCCCAAACCTCGCCGAGCAGTACTTC,CASSSGGLPNLAEQYF
TRBV3-1,TRBJ2-2,-,few,15,TGTGCCAGCAGCCAACCGGGTCTCGGGACCGGGGAGCTGTTTTTT,CASSQPGLGTGELFF
TRBV7-2,TRBJ2-7,TRBD1,once,15,TGTGCCAGCAGCTTCCTCCGGGACAGGGTCTACGAGCAGTACTTC,CASSFLRDRVYEQYF
TRBV7-2,TRBJ2-1,TRBD1,few,16,TGTGCCAGCAGCGTAAAACCGGGACAGGGTTGGGATGAGCAGTTCTTC,CASSVKPGQGWDEQFF
TRBV27,TRBJ2-1,-,-,19,TGTGCCAGCAGTTTATTACCACAAGGGACCTCACGTAAGGTTAGTGAGCAGTTCTTC,CASSLLPQGTSRKVSEQFF
TRBV19,TRBJ2-7,-,-,15,TGTGCCAGTAGCCCCATGGGGGGTAGAGACTACGAGCAGTACTTC,CASSPMGGRDYEQYF
TRBV5-5,TRBJ2-5,TRBD1,once,15,TGTGCCAGCAGCTTTGGGCCAGGGGGCCAAGAGACCCAGTACTTC,CASSFGPGGQETQYF
TRBV27,TRBJ2-3,TRBD1,few,14,TGTGCCAGCAGTTGGCAGGGGGCGACAGATACGCAGTATTTT,CASSWQGATDTQYF
TRBV5-1,TRBJ2-2,-,few,15,TGCGCCAGCAGCTTGGAAGGGCCCCACACCGGGGAGCTGTTTTTT,CASSLEGPHTGELFF
TRBV15,TRBJ2-2,-,-,12,TGTGCCACCAGCAGAGCGGACGGGGAGCTGTTTTTT,CATSRADGELFF
TRBV4-1,TRBJ2-2,-,few,14,TGCGCCAGCAGCCAAGGGTTCAACACCGGGGAGCTGTTTTTT,CASSQGFNTGELFF
TRBV14,TRBJ2-2,-,few,17,TGTGCCAGCAGCGACAACAGGGGGACTAAACTAATCGGGGAGCTGTTTTTT,CASSDNRGTKLIGELFF
TRBV27,TRBJ2-7,TRBD2,-,15,TGTGCCAGCAGTTTATCTGTAGCGGGAGATTACGAGCAGTACTTC,CASSLSVAGDYEQYF
TRBV12-3/TRBV12-4,TRBJ2-3,TRBD2,-,15,TGTGCCAGCAGCCCAGCGGGGCGCCGCACAGATACGCAGTATTTT,CASSPAGRRTDTQYF
TRBV18,TRBJ1-2,TRBD1,few,15,TGTGCCAGCTCACCTTCTGGACAGGGTGCCTATGGCTACACCTTC,CASSPSGQGAYGYTF
TRBV2,TRBJ2-3,-,-,15,TGTGCCAGCAGTGAAGTGCAGGGCGGCACAGATACGCAGTATTTT,CASSEVQGGTDTQYF
TRBV6-2/TRBV6-3,TRBJ1-1,TRBD1,few,17,TGTGCCAGCAGACAATATCGCGCCGGGACAGGGAACACTGAAGCTTTCTTT,CASRQYRAGTGNTEAFF
TRBV11-3,TRBJ2-1,-,-,13,TGTGCCAGCAGCTTAGATCAGAGGAATGAGCAGTTCTTC,CASSLDQRNEQFF
TRBV20-1,TRBJ2-1,TRBD1,few,17,TGCAGTGCTATGAACAGGGGGCGTACCAGCTCCTACAATGAGCAGTTCTTC,CSAMNRGRTSSYNEQFF
TRBV6-6,TRBJ2-7,-,once,13,TGTGCCAGCAACCATGGGAGCCCCTACGAGCAGTACTTC,CASNHGSPYEQYF
TRBV20-1,TRBJ2-5,-,-,14,TGCAGTGCTATTCGCGGGATCCCTCAAGAGACCCAGTACTTC,CSAIRGIPQETQYF
TRBV7-2,TRBJ2-5,-,-,16,TGTGCCAGCAGCTTCCCCCGGGGAATTCTACAAGAGACCCAGTACTTC,CASSFPRGILQETQYF
TRBV21-1,TRBJ2-5,-,-,16,TGTGCCAGCAGCAAGATCCCGAAGGACGGAGAAGAGACCCAGTACTTC,CASSKIPKDGEETQYF
TRBV7-2,TRBJ2-1,-,-,14,TGTGGCAGCAGCTGGAACCGGGGCCGCGATGAGCAGTTCTTC,CGSSWNRGRDEQFF
TRBV18,TRBJ2-5,-,few,16,TGTGCCAGCTCACCACCGACACACGCTTATTTCCAGACCCAGTACTTC,CASSPPTHAYFQTQYF
TRBV20-1,TRBJ2-5,-,few,11,TGCAGTGCCAGATCCGCTGAGACCCAGTACTTC,CSARSAETQYF
TRBV18,TRBJ2-7,-,few,14,TGTGCCAGCTCACCATCAGGGATCCTATACGAGCAGTACTTC,CASSPSGILYEQYF
TRBV5-1,TRBJ2-2,-,few,16,TGCGCCAGCAGCTTGGTAGGGACACTCAACACCGGGGAGCTGTTTTTT,CASSLVGTLNTGELFF
TRBV14,TRBJ2-5,-,few,11,TGTGCCAGCAGCCAAGTGAAGACCCAGTACTTC,CASSQVKTQYF
TRBV12-3/TRBV12-4,TRBJ2-1,-,many,15,TGTGCCAGCAGTTTAAGAACAGGGATCTACAATGAGCAGTTCTTC,CASSLRTGIYNEQFF
TRBV5-6,TRBJ2-5,TRBD2,-,18,TGTGCCAGCAGCCCCCCACTGGGGACTAGCGGGAACCAAGAGACCCAGTACTTC,CASSPPLGTSGNQETQYF
TRBV4-3,TRBJ1-6,-,-,15,TGCGCCAGCAGCCAAGATCCCCGTCCTGGGTCACCCCTCCACTTT,CASSQDPRPGSPLHF
TRBV5-4,TRBJ2-3,-,few,16,TGTGCCAGCAGCCCACAAAGCGAGCTACTCACAGATACGCAGTATTTT,CASSPQSELLTDTQYF
TRBV27,TRBJ2-1,-,few,12,TGTGCCAGCAGTTTTCCCGGAAAGGAGCAGTTCTTC,CASSFPGKEQFF
TRBV2,TRBJ2-2,TRBD2,-,14,TGTGCCAGCAAGGCTAGCGGGAACACCGGGGAGCTGTTTTTT,CASKASGNTGELFF
TRBV7-6,TRBJ2-7,TRBD1,few,15,TGTGCCAGCAGCTTAATTTCTGCGACAGGGGGCGAGCAGTACTTC,CASSLISATGGEQYF
TRBV6-1,TRBJ2-3,-,-,16,TGTGCCAGCAGGCGACGGACGGCGGTGGCCACAGATACGCAGTATTTT,CASRRRTAVATDTQYF
TRBV5-1,TRBJ2-7,-,-,13,TGCGCCAGCAGAAGCCCGGGAGTTTACGAGCAGTACTTC,CASRSPGVYEQYF